One and the same sample provided the 6 T cell receptor beta chains below, sequenced in a study of blood T cell repertoires in COVID-19. The assay was immunoSEQ multiplex PCR, and TCRdb's table has in-frame clones only and misses some. The repertoire holds about 140,000 clones, with 70% to 90% as singletons. Sequencing input: peripheral blood. Every receptor here comes from a woman aged 50 to 60 with acute or convalescent COVID-19.

V usage is TRBV7-8 and J usage is TRBJ2-7; D is unclear. The CDR3 covers 13 residues. The ends were cut back, 0 bases at V and 3 bases at J, with 6 bases in the middle. Germline CDR1 reads SGHVS; CDR2 reads FQNEAQ. CDR3 sequence: CASSLAPGYEQYF. In nucleotides, the CDR3 is TGTGCCAGCAGCTTAGCCCCGGGCTACGAGCAGTACTTC. Full variable domain (outside the CDR3, taken from reference TRBV7-8 and TRBJ2-7): GAGVSQSPRYKVAKRGQDVALRCDPISGHVSLFWYQQALGQGPEFLTYFQNEAQLDKSGLPSDRFFAERPEGSVSTLKIQRTQQEDSAVYLCASSLAPGYEQYFGPGTRLTVT.

The chain combines TRBV7-8 with TRBJ1-5; no firm D call. Trimming stripped 2 bases from V and 1 base from J, with 18 bases between. The CDR3 is made up of 18 amino acids. Germline CDR1 reads SGHVS; CDR2 reads FQNEAQ. CDR3 coding DNA: TGTGCCAGCAGCTTACTCCCCTTGGTAGCCGCCAGCAATCAGCCCCAGCATTTT. It is translated as CASSLLPLVAASNQPQHF.

The rearrangement joins TRBV5-5 to TRBJ2-7; perhaps TRBD1 as D (5 bases). This CDR3 contains 15 residues. V lost 3 bases, J lost 2 bases, and 15 bases lay in between. The V gene's germline CDR1 is SGHKS and CDR2 YYEKEE (reference sequence). CDR3 nucleotide sequence: TGTGCCAGCAGCTCATCAGGGTCCCTGACCTACGAGCAGTACTTC. Translation gives CASSSSGSLTYEQYF.

The V gene is TRBV27, the J gene TRBJ2-7; TRBD1 matches 9 bases. V dropped 8 bases and J dropped 3; count of bases not matched to a gene: 8. Germline V gene sequence: CDR1 MNHEY, CDR2 SMNVEV (reference sequence). The CDR3 has 14 residues. The chain's CDR3 is CASSGTGIGYEQYF. The CDR3, as DNA: TGTGCCAGCTCCGGGACAGGGATCGGCTACGAGCAGTACTTC.

The rearrangement uses TRBV28 and TRBJ1-1; the D is unclear. With 2 bases removed from V and 2 bases from J, the gap between germline ends came to 9 bases. This CDR3 is 14 amino acids long. Germline assignment: CDR1 MDHEN and CDR2 SYDVKM. The CDR3 DNA reads TGTGCCAGCAGTTTACCCCAACTTAACACTGAAGCTTTCTTT. It yields the protein CASSLPQLNTEAFF.

The chain employs TRBV9 and TRBJ2-7; no clear D. Trimming pared 0 bases from V and 3 bases from J, leaving 7 bases between. The CDR3 has 13 amino acids. The germline gives CDR1 SGDLS, CDR2 YYNGEE. CDR3 in DNA: TGTGCCAGCAGCGTAGGTAGCTTCTACGAGCAGTACTTC. This encodes CASSVGSFYEQYF.